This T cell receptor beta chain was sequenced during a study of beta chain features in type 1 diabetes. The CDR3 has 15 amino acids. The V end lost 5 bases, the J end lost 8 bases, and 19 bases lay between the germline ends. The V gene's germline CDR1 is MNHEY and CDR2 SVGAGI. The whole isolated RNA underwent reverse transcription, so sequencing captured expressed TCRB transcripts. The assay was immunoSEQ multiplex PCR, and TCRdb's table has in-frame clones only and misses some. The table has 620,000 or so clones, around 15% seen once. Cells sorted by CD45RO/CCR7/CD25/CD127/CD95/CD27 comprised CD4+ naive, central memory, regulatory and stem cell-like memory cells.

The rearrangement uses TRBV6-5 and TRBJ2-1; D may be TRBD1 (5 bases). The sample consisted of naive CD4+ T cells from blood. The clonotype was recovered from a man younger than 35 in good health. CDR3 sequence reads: CASSLGQGRNDEQFF. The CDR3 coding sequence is TGTGCCAGCAGTCTCGGCCAGGGAAGGAACGATGAGCAGTTCTTC.